The 9 T cell receptor beta chains below were found in one sample sequenced in a study of response to subunit inactivated influenza vaccine. TCRdb independently ran MiXCR on the RT-PCR reads; one entry per CDR3 protein. Counted here are about 160,000 distinct CDR3 sequences, 9.5% to 12% occurring once; the ten biggest clones make up around 35%. The source material was CD8+ T cells sorted from PBMCs, sampled 23 months after vaccination. These receptors were obtained from a man aged 50 to 69 who received an inactivated influenza vaccine.

This clonotype was detected only a few times. The chain employs TRBV20-1 and TRBJ2-7; TRBD2 might be the D (7 bases). Trimming shortened V by 1 base and J by 4 bases, and 11 bases separated the two germline ends. The CDR3 runs to 13 residues. Germline CDR1 DFQATT, CDR2 SNEGSKA (reference sequence). The DNA for the CDR3 is TGCAGTGCTAGAGCCGGGGGGCAATACGAGCAGTACTTC. As protein: CSARAGGQYEQYF.

This chain joins TRBV2 and TRBJ1-1; the D gene is possibly TRBD1 (6 bases). CDR1 is SNHLY and CDR2 is FYNNEI in the germline V gene. V was cut by 1 base and J by 12 bases, with 21 bases left in between. The CDR3 is made up of 15 amino acids. The CDR3 nucleotides are TGTGCCAGCAGTGAAGGGCCCGGGACACGCTCAGAAACTTTCTTT. Translated: CASSEGPGTRSETFF.

This chain joins TRBV4-3 and TRBJ1-2; D not resolved. The germline V gene has CDR1 LGHNA and CDR2 YSLEER. V was trimmed by 0 bases and J by 5 bases, leaving 7 bases between them. The CDR3 loop spans 13 amino acids. CDR3 coding DNA: TGCGCCAGCAGCCAAGATAATGGTTATGGCTACACCTTC. Amino acids: CASSQDNGYGYTF.

This clonotype appeared a few times. V usage is TRBV12-3 or TRBV12-4 and J usage is TRBJ2-2, with D perhaps matching TRBD2 (5 bases). V was pared by 8 bases and J by 4 bases, with 8 bases between. The CDR3 totals 12 residues. The CDR3 spells CASGLRTGELFF. Here the CDR3 DNA reads TGTGCCAGCGGACTGCGCACCGGGGAGCTGTTTTTT.

This clonotype turned up a few times. V and J are TRBV20-1 and TRBJ1-1; D call uncertain. The V end was cut by 0 bases, the J end by 3 bases, with 11 bases between. This CDR3 is 14 amino acids long. Germline V CDR1 and CDR2: DFQATT, SNEGSKA (reference sequence). The CDR3 bases are TGCAGTGCTAGAGAGGGTTGGGTGGACACTGAAGCTTTCTTT. It specifies CSAREGWVDTEAFF.

This clonotype was seen at least ten times. J is TRBJ2-1 and V is TRBV9; no reliable D call. The germline V gene has CDR1 SGDLS and CDR2 YYNGEE. V was pared by 0 bases and J by 1 base, with 2 bases between. The CDR3 covers 13 residues. This CDR3 is CASSVGSYNEQFF. The DNA of the CDR3 is TGTGCCAGCAGCGTAGGGTCCTACAATGAGCAGTTCTTC.

V gene TRBV4-1 combines with J gene TRBJ1-2, with D possibly being TRBD1 (5 bases). CDR3 length: 17 residues. Per germline, CDR1 MGHRA and CDR2 YSYEKL. V was pared by 1 base and J by 4 bases, with 19 bases between. The CDR3 loop is CASSQGEWRGAGYGYTF. The CDR3 DNA is TGCGCCAGCAGCCAAGGGGAGTGGCGGGGCGCTGGCTATGGCTACACCTTC.

This clonotype was picked up a small number of times. V usage is TRBV25-1 and J usage is TRBJ1-1; D unresolved. Germline CDR1 reads MGHDK; CDR2 reads SYGVNS. The CDR3 sequence is 11 residues long. V was trimmed by 4 bases and J by 7 bases, leaving 7 bases between them. In nucleotides, the CDR3 is TGTGCCAGCAGTGTGTGGGGTGAAGCTTTCTTT. This sequence encodes CASSVWGEAFF.

In its sample, this clonotype ranks as medium-sized (0.01 to 0.1%). The rearrangement links TRBV27 to TRBJ2-2; TRBD2 matches 9 bases. This CDR3 comprises 16 residues. The germline V gene has CDR1 MNHEY and CDR2 SMNVEV (reference sequence). Losses at the gene ends were 4 bases for V and 1 base for J; bases not matched to a gene: 4. The CDR3 loop reads CASSSSSGVNTGELFF. CDR3 sequence (DNA): TGTGCCAGCAGTTCATCTAGCGGGGTGAACACCGGGGAGCTGTTTTTT.